This is a list of T cell receptor beta chains from one sample in a study of blood T cell repertoires in COVID-19. Using immunoSEQ multiplex PCR, the repertoire was profiled, and TCRdb retains in-frame clones only, with some absent. This sample has tens of thousands of clones, with more than 75% found just once. Sequencing input: peripheral blood. These receptor sequences come from a man between 65 and 85 years old with active or convalescent COVID-19. The CDR3 runs from the conserved cysteine through the conserved F or W. The D gene is left open where the match is weak.

D	J	V	CDR3	DNA
-	TRBJ1-2	TRBV10-3	CAIRNFYGYTF	TGTGCCATCAGGAACTTCTATGGCTACACCTTC
TRBD2	TRBJ2-2	TRBV5-1	CASRFSGATGELFF	TGCGCCAGCAGGTTTAGCGGGGCCACCGGGGAGCTGTTTTTT
-	TRBJ2-1	TRBV15	CATSRDLGGAYNEQFF	TGTGCCACCAGCAGAGATCTAGGCGGGGCGTACAATGAGCAGTTCTTC
TRBD2	TRBJ2-3	TRBV29-1	CSVRGASGIPPLF	TGCAGCGTGAGAGGGGCTAGCGGAATCCCCCCCCTCTTT
-	TRBJ1-1	TRBV27	CASSVDRTSSSFF	TGTGCCAGCAGTGTCGACAGGACCTCTTCTTCTTTCTTT
-	TRBJ2-2	TRBV9	CASSVYGGELFF	TGTGCCAGCAGCGTATACGGCGGGGAGCTGTTTTTT
-	TRBJ1-2	TRBV6-5	CASTRPGGMWGYTF	TGTGCCAGCACCAGACCCGGAGGGATGTGGGGCTACACCTTC
-	TRBJ1-4	TRBV27	CASSGSGVREKLFF	TGTGCCAGCAGTGGCTCGGGGGTCCGTGAAAAACTGTTTTTT
-	TRBJ2-2	TRBV5-1	CASSLAPLLSPPSTGELFF	TGCGCCAGCAGCTTGGCGCCCTTACTTAGCCCCCCGAGCACCGGGGAGCTGTTTTTT
-	TRBJ1-1	TRBV5-1	CASSLGQTRNTEAFF	TGCGCCAGCAGCTTGGGACAGACAAGGAACACTGAAGCTTTCTTT
-	TRBJ1-1	TRBV29-1	CSVEGGNTEAFF	TGCAGCGTTGAGGGGGGGAACACTGAAGCTTTCTTT
TRBD1	TRBJ1-2	TRBV5-4	CASSLEQGALYGYTF	TGTGCCAGCAGCTTGGAGCAGGGGGCGTTGTATGGCTACACCTTC
-	TRBJ1-5	TRBV24-1	CATSDSGQHSNQPQHF	TGTGCCACCAGTGATTCGGGTCAACATAGCAATCAGCCCCAGCATTTT
-	TRBJ1-2	TRBV28	CASSLGSIYGYTF	TGTGCCAGCAGTTTGGGCTCCATCTATGGCTACACCTTC
-	TRBJ1-3	TRBV10-3	CAISEEFGGSGNTIYF	TGTGCCATCAGTGAGGAGTTTGGGGGGTCTGGAAACACCATATATTTT
-	TRBJ1-2	TRBV4-1	CASSLIPGQGGGYTF	TGCGCCAGCAGCCTCATCCCCGGCCAGGGTGGTGGCTACACCTTC
-	TRBJ1-3	TRBV5-8	CASSLGGASAGNTIYF	TGTGCCAGCAGCTTGGGCGGGGCGTCGGCTGGAAACACCATATATTTT
TRBD1	TRBJ1-6	TRBV6-5	CASRTGGQNSPLHF	TGTGCCAGCAGAACAGGGGGCCAGAATTCACCCCTCCACTTT
TRBD2	TRBJ2-3	TRBV19	CASSNREGAADTQYF	TGTGCCAGTAGTAACCGGGAGGGCGCTGCAGATACGCAGTATTTT
TRBD1	TRBJ1-1	TRBV7-8	CASSLALTGVTEAFF	TGTGCCAGCAGCTTAGCTTTGACAGGGGTCACTGAAGCTTTCTTT
-	TRBJ1-1	TRBV19	CASKSGVGSFLNTEAFF	TGTGCCAGTAAGTCGGGAGTCGGGAGTTTCTTGAACACTGAAGCTTTCTTT
TRBD1	TRBJ1-1	TRBV5-1	CASSFSGGTEAFF	TGCGCCAGCAGCTTCTCAGGGGGCACTGAAGCTTTCTTT
-	TRBJ2-3	TRBV7-9	CASSFEWGGTDTQYF	TGTGCCAGCAGCTTTGAGTGGGGAGGCACAGATACGCAGTATTTT
TRBD1	TRBJ2-3	TRBV7-9	CASSLWTGLADTQYF	TGTGCCAGCAGCTTATGGACAGGGTTGGCAGATACGCAGTATTTT
-	TRBJ1-2	TRBV6-5	CASKETGGGYGYTF	TGTGCCAGCAAAGAAACGGGGGGCGGGTATGGCTACACCTTC
TRBD1	TRBJ1-2	TRBV6-1	CASSEIVRGHGYTF	TGTGCCAGCAGTGAAATTGTAAGGGGGCATGGCTACACCTTC
-	TRBJ2-3	TRBV2	CASSVLGGTQYF	TGTGCCAGCAGTGTACTAGGAGGTACGCAGTATTTT
TRBD1	TRBJ2-2	TRBV2	CASDTGGVSTGELFF	TGTGCCAGTGATACAGGGGGCGTCAGCACCGGGGAGCTGTTTTTT
TRBD1	TRBJ2-7	TRBV5-8	CASSWDRGYEQYF	TGTGCCAGCAGCTGGGACAGGGGCTACGAGCAGTACTTC
-	TRBJ1-2	TRBV12-3/TRBV12-4	CASTIRGRGGYTF	TGTGCCAGCACTATAAGGGGTAGGGGTGGCTACACCTTC
-	TRBJ1-1	TRBV29-1	CSVGKLTGGPSTVTEAFF	TGCAGCGTTGGCAAATTGACCGGCGGCCCCTCAACGGTCACTGAAGCTTTCTTT
TRBD2	TRBJ2-1	TRBV19	CATKPGLAGDSYNEQFF	TGTGCTACTAAACCGGGACTAGCGGGAGACTCCTACAATGAGCAGTTCTTC
-	TRBJ1-1	TRBV20-1	CSASSQPRGAFF	TGCAGTGCTAGTTCGCAACCAAGGGGCGCTTTCTTT
TRBD1	TRBJ1-4	TRBV14	CASGQVNEKLFF	TGTGCCAGCGGACAGGTTAATGAAAAACTGTTTTTT
TRBD1	TRBJ1-5	TRBV27	CASSSGTGHSNQPQHF	TGTGCCAGCAGCTCCGGGACAGGCCATAGCAATCAGCCCCAGCATTTT
-	TRBJ1-2	TRBV11-2	CASSFPGDYGYTF	TGTGCCAGCAGCTTCCCGGGGGACTATGGCTACACCTTC
-	TRBJ1-5	TRBV6-2/TRBV6-3	CASSYPALERQPQHF	TGTGCCAGCAGTTATCCCGCCTTAGAGAGGCAGCCCCAGCATTTT
-	TRBJ2-7	TRBV29-1	CSVGLFRSSYEQYF	TGCAGCGTTGGACTTTTCCGGAGCTCCTACGAGCAGTACTTC
TRBD1	TRBJ1-6	TRBV3-1/TRBV3-2	CASSPDRDNSPLHF	TGTGCCAGCAGCCCGGACAGGGACAATTCACCCCTCCACTTT